What follows are 4 T cell receptor beta chains derived from one specimen sequenced in a study of cytomegalovirus exposure and HLA in healthy donors. The primer mix had 60 Vbeta and 13 Jbeta primers. The data were produced by immunoSEQ multiplex PCR, yet TCRdb's version contains in-frame clones alone and is incomplete. The sample lists some 220,000 clones, roughly 84% occurring once. The sample was PBMCs. The receptor set was obtained from a girl aged 2-10 years in good health and CMV-seronegative.

This clone was found once. This chain connects TRBV9 to TRBJ2-1; 9 nucleotides agree with TRBD2. Germline-derived CDR1 and CDR2 are SGDLS and YYNGEE. Trimming took 7 bases from V and 4 from J; bases not matched to a gene: 6. The length of the CDR3 is 14 residues. This CDR3 is CASRGLALYNEQFF. CDR3 DNA sequence: TGTGCCAGCCGTGGACTAGCGCTTTACAATGAGCAGTTCTTC.

The chain joins TRBV10-3 to TRBJ2-3; maybe TRBD2 (6 bases). Trimming took 8 bases from V and 1 from J, leaving 16 bases between them. This CDR3 region has 15 residues. Per germline, CDR1 ENHRY and CDR2 SYGVKD. CDR3 loop: CAIQELASGTDTQYF. The CDR3 DNA follows: TGTGCCATCCAAGAACTAGCTTCTGGCACAGATACGCAGTATTTT.

The chain's CDR3 is CASSDPGRGDTQYF. DNA for the CDR3: TGTGCCAGCAGTGACCCCGGACGGGGAGATACGCAGTATTTT. The chain combines TRBV6-4 with TRBJ2-3; tentatively, D is TRBD2 (5 bases). Per the germline V gene, CDR1 is MRHNA and CDR2 is SNTAGT. V was trimmed by 2 bases and J by 5 bases, leaving 11 bases between them. The CDR3 contains 14 residues.

Of note for this clone: This CDR3 is also generated by other DNA sequences in the sample. The chain joins TRBV21-1 to TRBJ2-3; the D call TRBD2 from the table was never checked on the DNA. TRBV21-1 is given as a pseudogene. The CDR3 consists of 15 residues. In nucleotides, the CDR3 is TGTGCCAGCACCCTCGGGGGGACTATCACAGATACGCAGTATTTT. Translated: CASTLGGTITDTQYF.